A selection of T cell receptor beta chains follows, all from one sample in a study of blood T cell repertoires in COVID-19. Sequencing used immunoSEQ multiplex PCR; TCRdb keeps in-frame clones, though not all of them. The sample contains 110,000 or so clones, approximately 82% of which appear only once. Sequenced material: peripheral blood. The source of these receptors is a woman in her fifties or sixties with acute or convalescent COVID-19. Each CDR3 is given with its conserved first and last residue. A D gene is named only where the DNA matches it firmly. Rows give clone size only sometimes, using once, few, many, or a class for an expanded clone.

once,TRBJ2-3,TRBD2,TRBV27,TGTGCCAGCAAAACGACTAGCGGGCCGCAGTATTTT,CASKTTSGPQYF
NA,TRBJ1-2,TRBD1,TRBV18,TGTGCCAGCTCACCGGGACAGGGGAGCTATGGCTACACCTTC,CASSPGQGSYGYTF
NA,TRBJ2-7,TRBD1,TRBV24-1,TGTGCCACCAGTGATTTGCCGAGACAGGGAATCATTTTCTACGAGCAGTACTTC,CATSDLPRQGIIFYEQYF
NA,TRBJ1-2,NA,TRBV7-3,TGTGCCAGCAGCTTAATAGCGGGCGGCGGCTCGGGCTACACCTTC,CASSLIAGGGSGYTF
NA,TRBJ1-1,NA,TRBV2,TGTGCCAGCAGTGAATGGGAGCCGGGGAACACTGAAGCTTTCTTT,CASSEWEPGNTEAFF
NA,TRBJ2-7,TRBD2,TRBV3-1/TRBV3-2,TGTGCCAGCAGCCTTAGCGGGGGCTCCTACGAGCAGTACTTC,CASSLSGGSYEQYF
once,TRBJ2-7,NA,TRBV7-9,TGTGCCAGCACCCCAGGGGGGACGGGCCACGAGCAGTACTTC,CASTPGGTGHEQYF
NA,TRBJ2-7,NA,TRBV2,TGTGCCAGCACACGGGGTCAGGCTCCCTACGAGCAGTACTTC,CASTRGQAPYEQYF
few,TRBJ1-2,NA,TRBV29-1,TGCAGCGTTGACGAAGGGCAGGGGCCTTATGGCTACACCTTC,CSVDEGQGPYGYTF
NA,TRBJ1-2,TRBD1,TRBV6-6,TGTGCCAGCAGTTACACAGGGGACTATGGCTACACCTTC,CASSYTGDYGYTF
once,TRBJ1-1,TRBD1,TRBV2,TGTGCCAGCAGACCCGGGACAGAGAACACTGAAGCTTTCTTT,CASRPGTENTEAFF
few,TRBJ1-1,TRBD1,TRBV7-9,TGTGCCAGCATCGCAGGGGGAAAAAACACTGAAGCTTTCTTT,CASIAGGKNTEAFF
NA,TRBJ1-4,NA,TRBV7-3,TGTGCCAGCTTACGGACAGTTTCAACTAATGAAAAACTGTTTTTT,CASLRTVSTNEKLFF
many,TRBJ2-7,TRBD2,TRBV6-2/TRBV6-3,TGTGCCAGCAGTTACCGTGATCTAGCGGGAGGTCGCTCCTACGAGCAGTACTTC,CASSYRDLAGGRSYEQYF
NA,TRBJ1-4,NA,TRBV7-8,TGTGCCAGCAGCCCCGGCGGGGAGATGATAGACCGTGCTAATGAAAAACTGTTTTTT,CASSPGGEMIDRANEKLFF
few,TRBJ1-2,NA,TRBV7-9,TGTGCCAGCAGCACAGGGTCTCGCTCCTATGGCTACACCTTC,CASSTGSRSYGYTF
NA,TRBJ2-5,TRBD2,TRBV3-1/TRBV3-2,TGTGCCAGCAGTGAAGGCGGGAGTAGTGAGACCCAGTACTTC,CASSEGGSSETQYF
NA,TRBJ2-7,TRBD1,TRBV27,TGTGCCAGTTGGGGACAGGGTTTTCCAAAGCAGTACTTC,CASWGQGFPKQYF
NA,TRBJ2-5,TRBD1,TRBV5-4,TGTGCCAGCAGCAAGACGACAGGGGGCGGGGAGACCCAGTACTTC,CASSKTTGGGETQYF
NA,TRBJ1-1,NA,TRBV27,TGTGCCAGCGGTCTTGACAGAGTGGCTGAAGCTTTCTTT,CASGLDRVAEAFF
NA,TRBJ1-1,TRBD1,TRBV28,TGTGCCAGCAGTTTTGGGACTTCGACAGGGTTCAACACTGAAGCTTTCTTT,CASSFGTSTGFNTEAFF
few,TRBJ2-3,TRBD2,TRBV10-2,TGCGCCAGCAGTGAGTACGCTAGCGGATGGATGGTAGATACGCAGTATTTT,CASSEYASGWMVDTQYF